This T cell receptor beta chain came from a study of OX40 agonist ivuxolimab in advanced cancers. Regarding this clone: The antigen remains undetermined.

TCRdb's copy holds only in-frame clones and misses some; the assay was immunoSEQ multiplex PCR. The data show about 47,000 clones, with 87% seen just once and roughly 13% held by the top ten. Study-wide points: Certain nonresponders additionally had low normalized T-cell clonal expansion.

The CDR3 length is 13 residues. V lost 10 bases to trimming and J lost 2 bases; unmatched junction nucleotides: 5. Germline CDR1 reads ENHRY; CDR2 reads SYGVKD. Material: CD4+ or CD8+ T cells sorted from blood, obtained in a trial of the OX40 agonist ivuxolimab. This chain connects TRBV10-3 to TRBJ2-3; the match to TRBD1 covers 8 bases. This TCR came from an adult with an advanced solid tumor such as melanoma, head and neck, liver or kidney cancer. CDR3 in DNA: TGTGCCACCGGACAGGGTAACACAGATACGCAGTATTTT. It specifies CATGQGNTDTQYF.